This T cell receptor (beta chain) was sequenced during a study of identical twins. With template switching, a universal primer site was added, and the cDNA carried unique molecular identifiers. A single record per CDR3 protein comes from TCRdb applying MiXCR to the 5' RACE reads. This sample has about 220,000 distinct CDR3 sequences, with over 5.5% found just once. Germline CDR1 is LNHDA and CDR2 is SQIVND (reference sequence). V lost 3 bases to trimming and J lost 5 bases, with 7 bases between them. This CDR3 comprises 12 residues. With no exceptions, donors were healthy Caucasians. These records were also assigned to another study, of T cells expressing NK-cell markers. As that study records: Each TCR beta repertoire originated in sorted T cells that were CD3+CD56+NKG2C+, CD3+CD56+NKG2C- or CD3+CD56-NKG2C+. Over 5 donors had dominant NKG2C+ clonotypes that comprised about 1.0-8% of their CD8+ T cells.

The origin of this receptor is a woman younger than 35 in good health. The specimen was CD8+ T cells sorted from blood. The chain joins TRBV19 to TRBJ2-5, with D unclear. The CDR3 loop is CASSIGVETQYF. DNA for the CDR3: TGTGCCAGTAGTATCGGTGTGGAGACCCAGTACTTC.